This TCR beta chain was identified in a study of T cell responses to AZD1222 COVID-19 vaccine. Across the study: Pooling covered second doses at about 4 or about 12 weeks. Study conclusions and caveats: After two AZD1222 doses, spike-specific TCR breadth and depth rose versus day 0.

Profiling relied on immunoSEQ multiplex PCR, and the TCRdb table lists in-frame clones only, not all of them. The sample has 100,000 to 150,000 clones, over 75% seen once. A note on this clone: Antigen specificity is unknown.

The origin of this receptor is an adult in good health. Sequencing used peripheral blood, obtained on day 0 of AZD1222 vaccination.

This chain's CDR3 is CASSHKGASHEQYF. The CDR3 DNA follows: TGTGCCAGCAGTCACAAGGGGGCAAGCCACGAGCAGTACTTC. The chain has TRBV6-5 and TRBJ2-7, with 7 bases aligning to TRBD1. Trimming at V came to 5 bases and at J to 5 bases, leaving 9 bases not matched to a gene. CDR1 and CDR2 (germline): MNHEY, SVGAGI. The CDR3 contains 14 residues.